This is a list of T cell receptor beta chains from one sample in a study of shared T cell receptors in the human thymus. The method was immunoSEQ multiplex PCR; TCRdb's version includes in-frame clones alone and lacks a portion of them. The table has more than 550,000 clones, over 75% seen once. The sample also formed part of further work on human thymus T cells.

Sequenced material: thymocytes. The receptors stem from a boy under three years old with a congenital heart defect. Each CDR3 is given with its conserved first and last residue. D genes are given only for firm matches. Not every row has a clone size; where given, it reads once, few, many or a size class.

clone_size,d_call,v_call,j_call,cdr3_nt,cdr3_aa
-,-,TRBV10-2,TRBJ2-3,TGCGCCAGCAGTCTACTAGACACTAGCACAGATACGCAGTATTTT,CASSLLDTSTDTQYF
-,TRBD1,TRBV5-6,TRBJ1-2,TGTGCCAGCAGCTCTACGCACGACAGGGGGCTGTTATATGTCTATGGCTACACCTTC,CASSSTHDRGLLYVYGYTF
-,-,TRBV4-3,TRBJ2-5,TGCGCCAGCAGCCAAGAGGGGGGGGCAGCGGACCTCCAAGAGACCCAGTACTTC,CASSQEGGAADLQETQYF
-,-,TRBV11-2,TRBJ1-1,TGTGCCAGCAGCTTAGCAGGGGTGAGGTACACTGAAGCTTTCTTT,CASSLAGVRYTEAFF
-,-,TRBV4-3,TRBJ2-3,TGCGCCAGCAGCCAAGGTCCACTAGCCTCTAGCACAGATACGCAGTATTTT,CASSQGPLASSTDTQYF
-,TRBD1,TRBV7-8,TRBJ2-1,TGTGCCAGCAGCTCGTCAGCAGGACCGGGACAGGGGGTCAATGAGCAGTTCTTC,CASSSSAGPGQGVNEQFF
-,TRBD1,TRBV4-3,TRBJ2-7,TGCGCCAGCAGCCAAGATCGGACAGGGCCCCCAGGCGAGCAGTACTTC,CASSQDRTGPPGEQYF
-,-,TRBV28,TRBJ2-2,TGTGCCATCCCCTCGAGGGCGCAAAACACCGGGGAGCTGTTTTTT,CAIPSRAQNTGELFF
-,TRBD1,TRBV4-3,TRBJ2-7,TGCGCCAGCAGCCAAGGGGACAGATACGAGCAGTACTTC,CASSQGDRYEQYF
-,TRBD1,TRBV28,TRBJ1-2,TGTGCCAGCATAACCGACAGGGGAAAAGATGGCTACACCTTC,CASITDRGKDGYTF
-,TRBD1,TRBV12-5,TRBJ2-3,TGTGCTAGTGGTTTGATCTCGCTGACAGGGAGCACAGATACGCAGTATTTT,CASGLISLTGSTDTQYF
once,TRBD2,TRBV29-1,TRBJ2-5,TGCAGCGTTGACGGGACTACGGAGACCCAGTACTTC,CSVDGTTETQYF
-,TRBD1,TRBV7-2,TRBJ2-1,TGTGCCAGCAGTCGTAGACAGGGGACCTACAATGAGCAGTTCTTC,CASSRRQGTYNEQFF
-,-,TRBV4-3,TRBJ2-3,TGCGCCAGCAGCCAAGTGCCCCGGGGTGTTAGCGAAGATACGCAGTATTTT,CASSQVPRGVSEDTQYF
once,TRBD2,TRBV7-9,TRBJ2-3,TGTGCCAGCAGCTTAGCGGGACTAGTTTTAGATACGCAGTATTTT,CASSLAGLVLDTQYF
once,TRBD2,TRBV10-3,TRBJ2-7,TGTGCCATCAGGTCCCTAGCGGGAAGGGACGAGCAGTACTTC,CAIRSLAGRDEQYF
-,-,TRBV25-1,TRBJ1-1,TGTGCCAGCAGTCCCCACGGTACAGCGAACACTGAAGCTTTCTTT,CASSPHGTANTEAFF
-,TRBD1,TRBV30,TRBJ1-4,TGTGCCTGGACCGGGACAGACGCAAATGAAAAACTGTTTTTT,CAWTGTDANEKLFF
-,-,TRBV7-9,TRBJ2-7,TGTGCCAGCAGCTCCAATTATAGAGGCGAGCAGTACTTC,CASSSNYRGEQYF
-,TRBD2,TRBV6-1,TRBJ2-7,TGTGCCAGCAGTGAAGGGCTAGCGGGGACCCAGGATCCTTACGAGCAGTACTTC,CASSEGLAGTQDPYEQYF
-,TRBD2,TRBV5-6,TRBJ2-1,TGTGCCAGCAGCGGGAGGGATGAGCAGTTCTTC,CASSGRDEQFF
-,TRBD2,TRBV27,TRBJ2-7,TGTGCCAGCAGTCCAACACCTTCTAGCGGGAGAGCCATCTACGAGCAGTACTTC,CASSPTPSSGRAIYEQYF
-,TRBD2,TRBV15,TRBJ2-7,TGTGCCACCAGCAGTAAGACTAGCGGACGCTACGAGCAGTACTTC,CATSSKTSGRYEQYF
-,TRBD1,TRBV20-1,TRBJ2-7,TGCAGTGCGAGACAGGGGTACGAGCAGTACTTC,CSARQGYEQYF
-,TRBD1,TRBV25-1,TRBJ1-4,TGTGCCAGCAGTTCCAAGCCAGGGGGCCCGAATGAAAAACTGTTTTTT,CASSSKPGGPNEKLFF
once,TRBD1,TRBV28,TRBJ1-2,TGTGCCAGCAGCCCAGGGACAGGGGGACCCCCTAACTATGGCTACACCTTC,CASSPGTGGPPNYGYTF
-,-,TRBV5-6,TRBJ2-7,TGTGCCAGCAGCTTCAGGTTCGGGAGACGGCCTTACGAGCAGTACTTC,CASSFRFGRRPYEQYF
-,-,TRBV6-5,TRBJ1-2,TGTGCCAGCAGTTCATCAGGGGGCTACACCTTC,CASSSSGGYTF
-,TRBD2,TRBV2,TRBJ2-7,TGTGCCAGCAGTGAACTCGGGGCGCGGGGGGCCCGATACGAGCAGTACTTC,CASSELGARGARYEQYF
-,-,TRBV7-5,TRBJ2-7,TGTGTCAGAAGCTTTCCACTAGCGGGGAAATACGAGCAGTACTTC,CVRSFPLAGKYEQYF
-,TRBD1,TRBV5-1,TRBJ1-4,TGCGCCAGCAGCGACGGACAGGGATGCTCGGGAGCGAATGAAAAACTGTTTTTT,CASSDGQGCSGANEKLFF
-,TRBD1,TRBV27,TRBJ1-3,TGTGCCAGGACAGGGTTAGGTGGAAACACCATATATTTT,CARTGLGGNTIYF
-,-,TRBV7-8,TRBJ2-7,TGTGCCAGCAGCTACAGGGCTCCCTCCTACGAGCAGTACTTC,CASSYRAPSYEQYF
-,TRBD1,TRBV5-1,TRBJ1-2,TGCGCCAGCAGCTCCCACAGGGGAGCTAACTATGGCTACACCTTC,CASSSHRGANYGYTF
few,-,TRBV28,TRBJ1-3,TGTGCCAGCAGTTTAGTAGGCGGCAGCTCTGGAAACACCATATATTTT,CASSLVGGSSGNTIYF
-,-,TRBV6-5,TRBJ1-4,TGTGCCAGCAGTTACGAGCCAACTAATGAAAAACTGTTTTTT,CASSYEPTNEKLFF
-,-,TRBV12-5,TRBJ2-2,TGTGCTAGTGGTGCCCTTTGGGACACGGTGGACACCGGGGAGCTGTTTTTT,CASGALWDTVDTGELFF
-,-,TRBV5-1,TRBJ1-1,TGCGCCAGCAGCTTGGAAGGGAGGGACACTGAAGCTTTCTTT,CASSLEGRDTEAFF
-,-,TRBV15,TRBJ2-4,TGTGCCACCAGCCGAGATCGGCGGGCCAAAAACATTCAGTACTTC,CATSRDRRAKNIQYF
-,-,TRBV4-2,TRBJ2-5,TGTGCCAGCAGCCAAGACCAAAGGGGCCCCGGAGAGACCCAGTACTTC,CASSQDQRGPGETQYF
-,TRBD1,TRBV23-1,TRBJ2-7,TGCGCCAGCAGTCTTGGACAGGGGGCGTCAGTCGTCAGGTACGAGCAGTACTTC,CASSLGQGASVVRYEQYF
-,-,TRBV28,TRBJ1-5,TGTGCCAGCACCCCTATAAGAGAGGACACCCTGAATCAGCCCCAGCATTTT,CASTPIREDTLNQPQHF
-,TRBD2,TRBV19,TRBJ2-1,TGTGCCAGTAGTGGCCGACTAGCGGGAGGGCCGGGTGAGCAGTTCTTC,CASSGRLAGGPGEQFF
-,TRBD2,TRBV6-1,TRBJ2-2,TGTGCCAGCAGTGAAGAGGGGCCGACTAGCGGTAACACCGGGGAGCTGTTTTTT,CASSEEGPTSGNTGELFF
-,-,TRBV21-1,TRBJ2-1,TGTGCCAGCCTGAGCTCCTACAATGAGCAGTTCTTC,CASLSSYNEQFF